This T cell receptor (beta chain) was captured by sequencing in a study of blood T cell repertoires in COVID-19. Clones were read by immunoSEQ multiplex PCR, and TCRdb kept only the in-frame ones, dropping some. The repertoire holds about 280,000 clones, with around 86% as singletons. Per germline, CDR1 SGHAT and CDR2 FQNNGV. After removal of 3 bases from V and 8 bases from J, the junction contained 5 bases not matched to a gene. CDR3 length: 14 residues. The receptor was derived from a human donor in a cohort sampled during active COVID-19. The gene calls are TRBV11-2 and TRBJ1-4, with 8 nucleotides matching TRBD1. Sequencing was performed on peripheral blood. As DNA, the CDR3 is TGTGCCAGCAGCTTTCAGGGGGCAATCGAAAAACTGTTTTTT. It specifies CASSFQGAIEKLFF. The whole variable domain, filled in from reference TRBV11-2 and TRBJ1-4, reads EAGVAQSPRYKIIEKRQSVAFWCNPISGHATLYWYQQILGQGPKLLIQFQNNGVVDDSQLPKDRFSAERLKGVDSTLKIQPAKLEDSAVYLCASSFQGAIEKLFFGSGTQLSVL.